Below, one T cell receptor (beta chain) is given with its context. Its cognate antigen has yet to be identified. Base qualities are not at hand, and no much larger clone is one base apart. These data come from a study of T cells in Graves' hyperthyroidism and ophthalmopathy (dated by TCRdb to about 2019). Context from the whole study: Peripheral blood was collected at initial diagnosis, before any treatment. Thyroid tissue and blood T-cell repertoires from about 6 Graves' hyperthyroidism patients were also compared in the study. Prospective prediction of ophthalmopathy was tested in an independent validation cohort consisting of 18 to 20 hyperthyroidism patients and some 15 patients who later progressed to ophthalmopathy. To identify distinguishing TCR V-J signatures, a discovery cohort of around 100 patients was used, comprising roughly 45 with Graves' ophthalmopathy and some 60 with stable Graves' hyperthyroidism. Following sampling, methimazole starting at 30 mg daily was given to hyperthyroidism patients, and high-dose intravenous methylprednisolone was given to ophthalmopathy patients. The roughly 94 discovery patients were randomly split 7:3 into training and test sets. The paper describes TCR Vbeta CDR3 sequencing of about 140 peripheral blood samples, made up of about 40 ophthalmopathy patients, around 73 hyperthyroidism patients and roughly 17 progressor patients.

General conclusions and limits of the study: In validation, the model predicted progression to ophthalmopathy a median of around six months before onset, with roughly 70% sensitivity and roughly 72% specificity. Most expanded thyroid clonotypes (frequency above 0.001) were also found in blood, which suggests that blood repertoires may mirror thyroid immune responses. No statistical method was used to set the sample size in advance, and investigators knew the group allocation. In cross-validation, a model built on a 13 V-J signature told ophthalmopathy apart from stable hyperthyroidism with under 90% sensitivity and about 81% specificity, and in testing the same model reached 80%/75%.

The TCR beta CDR3 regions were amplified from RNA transcripts. The first round of RT-PCR for the TCR CDR3 was performed with the HTBI primer set and the Qiagen OneStep RT-PCR kit. A second multiplex PCR round built the libraries, followed by size selection and purification. The libraries were sequenced on an Illumina HiSeq2000 using paired-end 100 bp reads. The source study handled its data this way. Raw data were processed with SOAPnuke, discarding reads with adapters, uncalled bases, mean Phred below 15, or no exact constant-primer or identifier match. COPE v1.2.5 was used to merge the high-quality paired reads, and each unique nucleotide sequence was defined as a clonotype. MiTCR v1.1 was used to align the clonotypes against IMGT TRBV, TRBD and TRBJ reference segments. The analysis included only V-J combinations with a frequency above 0.0001, which together covered over 98% of the repertoires. The TCS score was defined as the ratio of F50 (clonal expansion) to E x V (chaos), calculated using BLOSUM62-based TCRdist between CDR3 peptides within each V-J. Welch's t-statistics and random forest reduced 450 to 600 V-J features to about 13, which were used in a naive Bayes classifier (R e1071). The public reads were quality trimmed at Q25 with fastp and then assembled into clones with MiXCR by TCRdb, keeping productive beta chains. One record per CDR3 amino acid sequence lists the most common genes and DNA. The V and J calls shown here were made by TCRdb, not taken from the authors' results. Here the sample has 200,000 to 250,000 distinct CDR3 sequences; more than 15% occur a single time. The biggest ten clones account for approximately 50% of the sample.

V loses 0 bases at its end and J loses 4 bases; junction bases beyond the gene matches: 4. The CDR3, cysteine through phenylalanine, is 17 amino acids long. The CDR3 DNA has 51 bases and is translated from base 1. Stable Graves' hyperthyroidism was defined as the absence of progression to ophthalmopathy over 18 months of follow-up. Hyperthyroidism patients were newly diagnosed, with disease duration under 2 months, and aged 18 to 65 years. Patients with uncontrolled infections, other autoimmune diseases, pregnancy or lactation were excluded. Diagnoses were based on clinical symptoms, serum thyroxine and TRAb, thyroid ultrasound and orbital computed tomography. PBMCs were separated from approximately 10 ml of fresh peripheral blood using Ficoll-Paque density gradient centrifugation. Trizol reagent was used to extract total RNA, and RNA quality was then checked on an Agilent 2100 Bioanalyzer.

This receptor was obtained from a man aged 50-59 years with Graves' hyperthyroidism. The sample was blood. The V and J genes are TRBV12-3 or TRBV12-4 and TRBJ2-1, and TRBD2 matches 12 of the central bases. The bases are TGTGCCAGCAGTTTAGCCCCGACTAGCGGGAGTTACAATGAGCAGTTCTTC. Its translation reads: CASSLAPTSGSYNEQFF.